Listed below are T cell receptor beta chains from one sample, sequenced in a study of T-cell reconstitution after alpha-beta-depleted transplantation in children. Using its own MiXCR run on the PCR reads, TCRdb lists one record per CDR3 protein. This table has roughly 160,000 distinct CDR3 sequences, 11% appearing once. The material sequenced was PBMCs, taken before TCRalphabeta/CD19-depleted stem cell transplant. The receptors here all came from a boy aged 2 to 10 with acute myeloid leukemia, due to receive a stem cell transplant. Both conserved end residues are part of each CDR3. A D gene is named only where the DNA matches it firmly. Clone sizes are given selectively: once, few, many, or a class where the clone is expanded.

J	V	D	size	CDR3	DNA
TRBJ1-6	TRBV18	.	many	CASSPYASNSPLHF	TGTGCCAGCTCACCCTACGCCTCTAATTCACCCCTCCACTTT
TRBJ1-2	TRBV30	TRBD1	few	CAWSGNDRVYTF	TGTGCCTGGAGTGGAAATGACAGGGTCTACACCTTC
TRBJ1-5	TRBV20-1	TRBD1	.	CSASDRGRGNQPQHF	TGCAGTGCTAGTGACAGGGGGCGAGGCAATCAGCCCCAGCATTTT
TRBJ2-5	TRBV21-1	.	many	CASSKTRDEAQETQYF	TGTGCCAGCAGCAAAACAAGGGACGAAGCACAAGAGACCCAGTACTTC
TRBJ2-1	TRBV25-1	TRBD1	few	CASAKGAMGNEQFF	TGTGCCAGCGCGAAGGGGGCTATGGGGAATGAGCAGTTCTTC
TRBJ2-1	TRBV20-1	TRBD2	.	CSARDELAGPYGYEQFF	TGCAGTGCTAGAGATGAACTAGCGGGGCCCTACGGCTATGAGCAGTTCTTC
TRBJ1-1	TRBV5-1	.	many	CASSTYGDTEAFF	TGCGCCAGCAGCACCTACGGCGACACTGAAGCTTTCTTT
TRBJ1-1	TRBV20-1	.	many	CSGRDVQGVFSEAFF	TGCAGTGGAAGGGATGTCCAGGGAGTCTTCTCTGAAGCTTTCTTT
TRBJ1-1	TRBV4-2	.	.	CASSQKSRGDTEAFF	TGTGCCAGCAGCCAGAAGTCCAGGGGAGACACTGAAGCTTTCTTT
TRBJ2-1	TRBV27	TRBD2	many	CASSFLLAGAEEQFF	TGTGCCAGCAGTTTTTTACTAGCGGGAGCTGAAGAGCAGTTCTTC
TRBJ2-2	TRBV19	.	.	CASSPLGAVTGELFF	TGTGCCAGTAGCCCTCTGGGGGCAGTCACCGGGGAGCTGTTTTTT
TRBJ2-6	TRBV5-8	.	.	CASRRSGANVLTF	TGTGCCAGCAGACGATCTGGGGCCAACGTCCTGACTTTC
TRBJ2-4	TRBV4-2	.	many	CASSQDVGAAQNIQYF	TGTGCCAGCAGCCAAGATGTCGGAGCGGCCCAAAACATTCAGTACTTC
TRBJ2-1	TRBV18	TRBD2	many	CASSPSGRGYNEQFF	TGTGCCAGCTCACCATCCGGGAGGGGATACAATGAGCAGTTCTTC
TRBJ2-1	TRBV10-3	TRBD2	many	CAIKATSGVSEQFF	TGTGCCATCAAGGCGACTAGCGGGGTGAGTGAGCAGTTCTTC
TRBJ2-7	TRBV6-2/TRBV6-3	.	.	CASSYSKNPEQYF	TGTGCCAGCAGTTACTCAAAGAACCCCGAGCAGTACTTC
TRBJ2-1	TRBV5-1	TRBD1	many	CASSPRQGFHNEQFF	TGCGCCAGCAGCCCAAGACAGGGGTTCCACAATGAGCAGTTCTTC
TRBJ2-5	TRBV12-3/TRBV12-4	TRBD2	many	CASRGTSGTQETQYF	TGTGCCAGCAGGGGGACTAGCGGGACCCAAGAGACCCAGTACTTC
TRBJ2-5	TRBV20-1	TRBD2	few	CSARPPPRRGGRYQETQYF	TGCAGTGCTAGGCCCCCCCCCCGTCGTGGCGGGAGGTACCAAGAGACCCAGTACTTC
TRBJ2-1	TRBV20-1	TRBD2	.	CCAREMGPVAGVYNEQFF	TGCTGTGCTAGAGAGATGGGGCCCGTGGCGGGGGTCTACAATGAGCAGTTCTTC
TRBJ2-1	TRBV6-5	TRBD2	many	CASSSSGGGSWNEQFF	TGTGCCAGCAGTTCAAGCGGGGGGGGATCTTGGAATGAGCAGTTCTTC
TRBJ1-2	TRBV12-3/TRBV12-4	.	many	CASSFGGAQYYGYTF	TGTGCCAGCAGTTTCGGTGGGGCGCAGTACTATGGCTACACCTTC
TRBJ1-4	TRBV5-1	TRBD1	many	CASSSARDRNNEKLFF	TGCGCCAGCAGTTCGGCTCGGGACAGGAATAATGAAAAACTGTTTTTT
TRBJ2-6	TRBV5-1	.	many	CASSPGPTGANVLTF	TGCGCCAGCAGCCCCGGACCCACTGGGGCCAACGTCCTGACTTTC
TRBJ2-3	TRBV20-1	TRBD2	many	CSAVGTSGGFSTDTQYF	TGCAGTGCTGTCGGGACTAGCGGGGGCTTTAGCACAGATACGCAGTATTTT
TRBJ1-2	TRBV19	TRBD1	few	CASSVLQGFLYGYTF	TGTGCCAGTAGTGTCCTACAGGGGTTCCTATATGGCTACACCTTC
TRBJ1-1	TRBV10-3	.	many	CAIRGKWDTEAFF	TGTGCCATCAGGGGGAAGTGGGACACTGAAGCTTTCTTT
TRBJ1-1	TRBV20-1	.	many	CSARGQENTEAFF	TGCAGTGCTAGAGGGCAGGAGAACACTGAAGCTTTCTTT
TRBJ2-5	TRBV10-3	TRBD2	many	CAISERLAGVGETQYF	TGTGCCATCAGTGAACGACTAGCGGGAGTCGGAGAGACCCAGTACTTC
TRBJ2-7	TRBV15	.	.	CAASRVRDGAYEQYF	TGTGCCGCCAGCAGAGTTCGGGACGGAGCCTACGAGCAGTACTTC
TRBJ1-5	TRBV7-9	.	many	CASSLGPVTNQPQHF	TGTGCCAGCAGCTTAGGCCCCGTGACCAATCAGCCCCAGCATTTT
TRBJ2-2	TRBV6-1	.	.	CASSPTGNTGELFF	TGTGCCAGCAGTCCGACTGGAAACACCGGGGAGCTGTTTTTT
TRBJ2-5	TRBV7-2	.	many	CASSLVRGTNLQETQYF	TGTGCCAGCAGCTTAGTCCGGGGGACAAACCTTCAAGAGACCCAGTACTTC
TRBJ2-1	TRBV4-1	.	many	CASSQAGAMGNEQFF	TGCGCCAGCAGCCAAGCAGGGGCCATGGGCAATGAGCAGTTCTTC
TRBJ1-1	TRBV5-1	.	many	CASSFSGAETEAFF	TGCGCCAGCAGCTTTTCCGGGGCGGAAACTGAAGCTTTCTTT
TRBJ2-2	TRBV5-1	TRBD2	many	CASSSAVRGGAPGELFF	TGCGCCAGCAGCTCCGCGGTCCGCGGGGGGGCCCCCGGGGAGCTGTTTTTT
TRBJ1-2	TRBV29-1	.	many	CSAGQWNYGYTF	TGCAGCGCTGGACAGTGGAACTATGGCTACACCTTC
TRBJ2-7	TRBV7-8	TRBD2	.	CASSLFRPGGNLMGQYF	TGTGCCAGCAGCTTATTCCGGCCGGGAGGGAACTTAATGGGGCAGTACTTC
TRBJ1-5	TRBV7-6	TRBD1	many	CASSLGPGQDQPQHF	TGTGCCAGCAGCTTAGGGCCGGGACAGGATCAGCCCCAGCATTTT
TRBJ2-5	TRBV12-3/TRBV12-4	.	many	CASSGENQETQYF	TGTGCCAGCAGTGGGGAGAACCAAGAGACCCAGTACTTC
TRBJ1-3	TRBV7-2	TRBD1	many	CASSDSGGRGTIYF	TGTGCCAGCAGCGACTCAGGGGGCCGCGGCACCATATATTTT
TRBJ2-1	TRBV28	.	many	CASSLGPNPTYEQFF	TGTGCCAGCAGTTTAGGGCCAAACCCGACGTATGAGCAGTTCTTC
TRBJ2-3	TRBV4-1	.	few	CASSQVGSSTDTQYF	TGCGCCAGCAGCCAAGTTGGTTCTAGCACAGATACGCAGTATTTT
TRBJ1-1	TRBV6-1	.	many	CASSPIPGNTEAFF	TGTGCCAGCAGCCCGATTCCCGGGAACACTGAAGCTTTCTTT
TRBJ2-5	TRBV4-2	.	.	CASSQVQYQETQYF	TGTGCCAGCAGCCAAGTTCAGTACCAAGAGACCCAGTACTTC
TRBJ1-5	TRBV21-1	.	many	CASSKTWGGNQPQHF	TGTGCCAGCAGCAAGACGTGGGGCGGCAATCAGCCCCAGCATTTT
TRBJ2-6	TRBV27	.	many	CASSIRQGGVSGANVLTF	TGTGCCAGCAGCATCCGACAGGGAGGTGTCTCTGGGGCCAACGTCCTGACTTTC
TRBJ2-5	TRBV12-3/TRBV12-4	.	many	CASTLGRLRETQYF	TGTGCCAGCACTCTCGGGCGGCTGAGGGAGACCCAGTACTTC
TRBJ1-1	TRBV12-3/TRBV12-4	.	many	CASSLGGPEAFF	TGTGCCAGCAGTTTAGGGGGGCCTGAAGCTTTCTTT
TRBJ2-7	TRBV20-1	.	many	CSALHGQSSYEQYF	TGCAGTGCCCTTCACGGACAGTCATCCTACGAGCAGTACTTC
TRBJ2-5	TRBV11-2	.	many	CASSLGRSIPETQYF	TGTGCCAGCAGCTTAGGTCGCAGTATTCCGGAGACCCAGTACTTC
TRBJ2-1	TRBV29-1	.	many	CSGGASSYNEQFF	TGCAGCGGCGGGGCTAGCTCTTACAATGAGCAGTTCTTC
TRBJ2-3	TRBV18	TRBD2	many	CASSSSGLAGITDTQYF	TGTGCCAGCTCATCCTCAGGACTAGCGGGTATCACAGATACGCAGTATTTT
TRBJ2-1	TRBV20-1	.	many	CSAIRDLNNEQFF	TGCAGTGCCATCCGGGACTTAAACAATGAGCAGTTCTTC
TRBJ2-3	TRBV12-3/TRBV12-4	.	many	CASSYGGAGDTQYF	TGTGCCAGCAGTTACGGGGGAGCGGGAGATACGCAGTATTTT